Listed here are 8 T cell receptor beta chains from one sample, sequenced in a study of T cells in Graves' hyperthyroidism and ophthalmopathy. RNA transcripts were the template for amplifying TCR beta CDR3 regions. A first-round RT-PCR of the TCR CDR3 used the HTBI primer set. MiXCR, run by TCRdb on the multiplex PCR reads, gives a single entry per CDR3 protein. The sample includes under 550,000 distinct CDR3 sequences, about 20% of them seen just once. Input material: blood. The receptors derive from a man aged 35-49 years with Graves' ophthalmopathy.

The chain recombines TRBV7-9 with TRBJ2-3; 8 bases match TRBD2. This CDR3 contains 14 residues. With V trimmed by 3 bases and J by 4 bases, 3 bases remained unmatched. CDR1 and CDR2 from the germline V gene are SEHNR and FQNEAQ (reference sequence). The CDR3 coding sequence is TGTGCCAGCAGCTTGACTAGCGACGCAGATACGCAGTATTTT. Translated: CASSLTSDADTQYF.

This clonotype showed up many times. The J gene is TRBJ2-7, the V gene TRBV2, with TRBD1 matching over 11 bases. The CDR3 is made up of 13 amino acids. Germline V gene data show CDR1 as SNHLY and CDR2 as FYNNEI. The J segment lost 7 bases and the V segment lost 7 bases, leaving 6 bases of the junction unmatched. The CDR3 loop reads CASTGQGAGEQYF. CDR3 DNA sequence: TGTGCCAGCACCGGACAGGGGGCGGGAGAGCAGTACTTC.

The V call is TRBV20-1, the J call TRBJ1-5, with unresolved D. Trimming pared 3 bases from V and 1 base from J, leaving 10 bases between. There are 14 residues in the CDR3. Germline V CDR1 and CDR2: DFQATT, SNEGSKA (reference sequence). The chain's CDR3 is CSARKGRSNQPQHF. The DNA of the CDR3 is TGCAGTGCTAGGAAGGGTAGGAGCAATCAGCCCCAGCATTTT.

V gene TRBV20-1 combines with J gene TRBJ1-5; D remains ambiguous. The CDR3 sequence is 14 residues long. Germline CDR1 reads DFQATT; CDR2 reads SNEGSKA (reference sequence). Trimming shortened V by 1 base and J by 0 bases, and 7 bases separated the two germline ends. Written as DNA, the CDR3 is TGCAGTGCTAGAGGCGGCATTAGCAATCAGCCCCAGCATTTT. This translates into CSARGGISNQPQHF.

This clonotype was counted many times. The chain uses TRBV4-1 and TRBJ2-7; either TRBD1 or TRBD2 may fit D (5 bases each). V lost 4 bases, J lost 6 bases, and 16 bases lay in between. The CDR3 length is 14 residues. Germline V gives CDR1 MGHRA, CDR2 YSYEKL. The CDR3 spells CASSLLGAGTEQYF. In nucleotides, the CDR3 is TGCGCCAGCAGCCTCCTCGGGGCCGGAACCGAGCAGTACTTC.

This chain joins TRBV6-1 and TRBJ1-4; D gene ambiguous. Germline CDR1 and CDR2: MNHNS and SASEGT. The CDR3 consists of 13 residues. V dropped 6 bases and J dropped 6 bases, with 11 bases sitting between them. The CDR3 region is CASRGLSYEKLFF. In nucleotides, the CDR3 is TGTGCCAGCAGGGGATTGTCGTATGAAAAACTGTTTTTT.

This clonotype has at least ten counts. This chain joins TRBV5-1 and TRBJ1-1; D is undetermined. V shed 1 base and J shed 1 base, with 14 bases lying between them. CDR1 and CDR2 from the germline V gene are SGHRS and YFSETQ. The CDR3 contains 16 residues. DNA of the CDR3: TGCGCCAGCAGCTTGAGAGGTAGGGATAAGAACACTGAAGCTTTCTTT. It encodes CASSLRGRDKNTEAFF. Based on the CDR3 plus reference TRBV5-1 and TRBJ1-1, the full variable domain is KAGVTQTPRYLIKTRGQQVTLSCSPISGHRSVSWYQQTPGQGLQFLFEYFSETQRNKGNFPGRFSGRQFSNSRSEMNVSTLELGDSALYLCASSLRGRDKNTEAFFGQGTRLTVV.

The chain carries TRBV15 and TRBJ2-5; 9 bases agree with TRBD1. This CDR3 contains 17 residues. The germline V gene encodes CDR1 LNHNV and CDR2 YYDKDF (reference sequence). Trimming at V came to 3 bases and at J to 3 bases, leaving 11 bases not matched to a gene. The CDR3 protein is CATSSAPGQGQEETQYF. The CDR3, as DNA: TGTGCCACCAGCAGTGCCCCCGGACAGGGGCAGGAAGAGACCCAGTACTTC.